This T cell receptor (beta chain) was obtained from a study of T cell responses to AZD1222 COVID-19 vaccine. General observations from the study: Donors were mostly white British, more females; clonal diversity possibly underestimated. Reports say nearly half of spike-specific TCRs go after unmutated variant regions. Spike-specific TCR breadth and depth went up after people got two AZD1222 doses.

Data came from immunoSEQ multiplex PCR; TCRdb stores just in-frame clones and leaves some out. This sample yields around 84,000 clones, of which 85% to 90% are seen a single time; roughly 29% belongs to the top ten. CDR1 is SGHTA, CDR2 FQGNSA, per germline. Trimming took 3 bases from V and 3 from J, leaving 15 bases between them. The CDR3 is 15 amino acids. A word on this clone: Its antigen remains unidentified.

The sequence was obtained from an adult in good health. The material was peripheral blood, obtained on day 0 of AZD1222 vaccination. V usage is TRBV7-2 and J usage is TRBJ2-7, with a tentative D call TRBD1 (5 bases). Written as DNA, the CDR3 is TGTGCCAGCAGCTTCCTTCCGGGCAGGGACTACGAGCAGTACTTC. This encodes CASSFLPGRDYEQYF. The full variable domain, in which reference TRBV7-2 and TRBJ2-7 provide the parts outside the CDR3, is GAGVSQSPSNKVTEKGKDVELRCDPISGHTALYWYRQSLGQGLEFLIYFQGNSAPDKSGLPSDRFSAERTGGSVSTLTIQRTQQEDSAVYLCASSFLPGRDYEQYFGPGTRLTVT.